The 2 T cell receptor beta chains presented below share a single source sample, sequenced in a study of T cells in localized non-small cell lung cancer. Repertoires were generated with immunoSEQ multiplex PCR, while TCRdb's copy carries only in-frame clones and drops some. The sample contains some 30,000 clones, about 89% of which appear only once. Sequencing used peripheral blood, obtained before any cancer treatment. Every receptor here comes from a female donor of 60 years or more with stage I lung adenocarcinoma.

This chain links TRBV5-5 with TRBJ1-2; D perhaps matches TRBD1 (6 bases). The CDR3 covers 13 residues. Germline lookup yields CDR1 SGHKS and CDR2 YYEKEE (reference sequence). Trimming cost V 1 base and J 6 bases, with 10 bases left between them. Here the CDR3 DNA reads TGTGCCAGCAGCTTGACAGGGCTTAATGGCTACACCTTC. Amino acids: CASSLTGLNGYTF.

This chain connects TRBV21-1 to TRBJ2-3. TRBV21-1 is designated a pseudogene. The length of the CDR3 is 14 residues. CDR3 DNA: TGTGCCAGCAGCAATTGCTGGAGCACAGATACGCAGTATTTT. It encodes CASSNCWSTDTQYF.